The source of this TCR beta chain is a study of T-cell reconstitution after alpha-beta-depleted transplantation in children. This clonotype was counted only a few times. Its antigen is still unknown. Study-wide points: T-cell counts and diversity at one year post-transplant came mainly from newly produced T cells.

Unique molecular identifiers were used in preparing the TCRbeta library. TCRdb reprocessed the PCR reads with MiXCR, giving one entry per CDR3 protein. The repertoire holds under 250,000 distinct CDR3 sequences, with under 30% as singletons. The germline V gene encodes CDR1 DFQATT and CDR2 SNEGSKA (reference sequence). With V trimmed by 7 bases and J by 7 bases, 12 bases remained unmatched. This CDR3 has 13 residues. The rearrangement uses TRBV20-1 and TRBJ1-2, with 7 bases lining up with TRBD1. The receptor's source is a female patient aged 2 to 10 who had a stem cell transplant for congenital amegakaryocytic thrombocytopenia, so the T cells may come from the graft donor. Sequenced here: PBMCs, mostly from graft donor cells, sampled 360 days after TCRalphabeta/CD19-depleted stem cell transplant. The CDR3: CSVALTGEAGYTF. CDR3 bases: TGCAGTGTTGCTCTCACAGGGGAGGCTGGCTACACCTTC.